This T cell receptor (beta chain) was profiled in a study of blood T cells in healthy people across ages. Whole-study results and caveats: Long-lived donors carried more naive CD4+ cells and greater diversity than aged donors.

V trimming: 1 base; J trimming: 7 bases; junction bases outside the gene matches: 10. CDR1 is SGHTA and CDR2 is FQGTGA in the germline V gene. The CDR3 length is 16 residues. Comments on this clonotype: Its specificity is unknown.

PCR was performed a second time for about 7 to 11 cycles using a sample-barcoded 5' primer and a J-beta primer mix. TCRdb independently ran MiXCR on the 5' RACE reads; one entry per CDR3 protein. The sample contains almost 1 million distinct CDR3 sequences, approximately 50% of which appear only once. Caucasian individuals from Russia who were healthy and aged about 6 to 95 acted as donors. Each sample yielded at least 5.5 micrograms of PBMC total RNA. V and J are TRBV7-3 and TRBJ2-1, with 7 bases aligning to TRBD1. The sample consisted of blood. The clonotype originates from a woman between 55 and 75 years old in good health. DNA for the CDR3: TGTGCCAGCAGCTTAAACGCAGGGGGAAGTGGAAATGAGCAGTTCTTC. It is translated as CASSLNAGGSGNEQFF.